The clone carrying this TCR beta chain is a singleton in its sample. The study ran its PCR with 60 Vbeta and 13 Jbeta primers. TCRdb keeps only in-frame clones here, not all; method: immunoSEQ multiplex PCR. The sample lists about 180,000 clones, about 80% occurring once. The data belong to a study of cytomegalovirus exposure and HLA in healthy donors. V lost 1 base, J lost 4 bases, and 6 bases stayed unmatched. The CDR3 is 15 amino acids. The germline V gene has CDR1 MGHDK and CDR2 SYGVNS. The rearrangement links TRBV25-1 to TRBJ2-5, with 7 nucleotides matching TRBD1. The sequenced sample was PBMCs. This receptor was obtained from a man aged 35 to 55 in good health and CMV-seropositive. The CDR3 nucleotides read TGTGCCAGCAGTGAATTAGGGGGCGCAGGAGAGACCCAGTACTTC. Translating gives CASSELGGAGETQYF.